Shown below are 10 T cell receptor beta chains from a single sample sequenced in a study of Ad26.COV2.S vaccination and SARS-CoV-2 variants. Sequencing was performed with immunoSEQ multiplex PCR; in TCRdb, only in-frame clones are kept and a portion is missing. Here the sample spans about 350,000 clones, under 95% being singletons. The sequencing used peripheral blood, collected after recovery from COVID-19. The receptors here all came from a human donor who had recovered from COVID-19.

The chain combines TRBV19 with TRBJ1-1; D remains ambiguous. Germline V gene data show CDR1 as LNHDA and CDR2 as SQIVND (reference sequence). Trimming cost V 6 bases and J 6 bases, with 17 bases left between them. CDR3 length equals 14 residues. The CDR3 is CASSRKSEVAEAFF. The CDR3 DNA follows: TGTGCCAGTAGCCGTAAGTCGGAGGTCGCTGAAGCTTTCTTT.

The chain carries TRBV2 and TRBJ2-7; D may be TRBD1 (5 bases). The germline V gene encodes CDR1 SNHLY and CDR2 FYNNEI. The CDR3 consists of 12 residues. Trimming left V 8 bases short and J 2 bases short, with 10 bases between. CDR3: CASGGQPYEQYF. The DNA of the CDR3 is TGTGCCAGCGGTGGACAACCCTACGAGCAGTACTTC. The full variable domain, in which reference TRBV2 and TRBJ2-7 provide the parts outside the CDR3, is EPEVTQTPSHQVTQMGQEVILRCVPISNHLYFYWYRQILGQKVEFLVSFYNNEISEKSEIFDDQFSVERPDGSNFTLKIRSTKLEDSAMYFCASGGQPYEQYFGPGTRLTVT.

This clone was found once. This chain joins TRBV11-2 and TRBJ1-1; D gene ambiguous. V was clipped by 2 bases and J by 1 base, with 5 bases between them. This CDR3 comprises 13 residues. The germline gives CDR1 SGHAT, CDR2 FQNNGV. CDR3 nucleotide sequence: TGTGCCAGCAGCTTACTTCCGAACACTGAAGCTTTCTTT. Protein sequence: CASSLLPNTEAFF. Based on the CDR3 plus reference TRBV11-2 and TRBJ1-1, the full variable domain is EAGVAQSPRYKIIEKRQSVAFWCNPISGHATLYWYQQILGQGPKLLIQFQNNGVVDDSQLPKDRFSAERLKGVDSTLKIQPAKLEDSAVYLCASSLLPNTEAFFGQGTRLTVV.

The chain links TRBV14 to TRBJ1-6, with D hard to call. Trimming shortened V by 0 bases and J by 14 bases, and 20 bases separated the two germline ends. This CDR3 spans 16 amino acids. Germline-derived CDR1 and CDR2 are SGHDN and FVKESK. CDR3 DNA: TGTGCCAGCAGCCAAGATTTCCCAAACGGGAGACTGGCCCTCCACTTT. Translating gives CASSQDFPNGRLALHF.

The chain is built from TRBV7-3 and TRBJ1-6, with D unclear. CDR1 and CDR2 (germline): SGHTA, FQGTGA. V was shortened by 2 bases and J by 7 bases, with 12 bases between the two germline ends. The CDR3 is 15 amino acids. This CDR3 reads CASSLLGTENSPLHF. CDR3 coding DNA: TGTGCCAGCAGCTTACTGGGAACCGAGAATTCACCCCTCCACTTT.

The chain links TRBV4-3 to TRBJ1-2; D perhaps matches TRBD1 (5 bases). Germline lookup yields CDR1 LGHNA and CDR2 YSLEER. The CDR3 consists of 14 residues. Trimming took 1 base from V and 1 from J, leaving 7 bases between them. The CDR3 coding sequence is TGCGCCAGCAGCCAAGCCGGGGGTAACTATGGCTACACCTTC. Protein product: CASSQAGGNYGYTF.

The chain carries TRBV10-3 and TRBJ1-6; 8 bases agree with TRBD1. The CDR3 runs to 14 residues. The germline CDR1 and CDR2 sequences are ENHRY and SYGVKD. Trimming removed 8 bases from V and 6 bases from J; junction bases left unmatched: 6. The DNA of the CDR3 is TGTGCCATCGCGGACAGGGACGGTAATTCACCCCTCCACTTT. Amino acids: CAIADRDGNSPLHF.

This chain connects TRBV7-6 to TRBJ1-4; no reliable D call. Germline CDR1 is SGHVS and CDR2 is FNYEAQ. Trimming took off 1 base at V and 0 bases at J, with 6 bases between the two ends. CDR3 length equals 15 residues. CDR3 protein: CASSLGAATNEKLFF. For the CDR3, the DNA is TGTGCCAGCAGCTTAGGCGCTGCAACTAATGAAAAACTGTTTTTT.

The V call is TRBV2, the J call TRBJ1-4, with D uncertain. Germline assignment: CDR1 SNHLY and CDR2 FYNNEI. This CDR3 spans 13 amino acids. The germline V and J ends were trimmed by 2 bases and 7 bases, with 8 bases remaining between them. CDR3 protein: CASSENVGEKLFF. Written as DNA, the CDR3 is TGTGCCAGCAGTGAAAATGTAGGTGAAAAACTGTTTTTT.

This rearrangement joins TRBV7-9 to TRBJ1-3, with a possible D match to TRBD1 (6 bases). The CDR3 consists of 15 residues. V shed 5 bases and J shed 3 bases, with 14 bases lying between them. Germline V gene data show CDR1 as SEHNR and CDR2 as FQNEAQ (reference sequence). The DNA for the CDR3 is TGTGCCAGCAGCCCTCCGACAGGACTTGGAAACACCATATATTTT. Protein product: CASSPPTGLGNTIYF.